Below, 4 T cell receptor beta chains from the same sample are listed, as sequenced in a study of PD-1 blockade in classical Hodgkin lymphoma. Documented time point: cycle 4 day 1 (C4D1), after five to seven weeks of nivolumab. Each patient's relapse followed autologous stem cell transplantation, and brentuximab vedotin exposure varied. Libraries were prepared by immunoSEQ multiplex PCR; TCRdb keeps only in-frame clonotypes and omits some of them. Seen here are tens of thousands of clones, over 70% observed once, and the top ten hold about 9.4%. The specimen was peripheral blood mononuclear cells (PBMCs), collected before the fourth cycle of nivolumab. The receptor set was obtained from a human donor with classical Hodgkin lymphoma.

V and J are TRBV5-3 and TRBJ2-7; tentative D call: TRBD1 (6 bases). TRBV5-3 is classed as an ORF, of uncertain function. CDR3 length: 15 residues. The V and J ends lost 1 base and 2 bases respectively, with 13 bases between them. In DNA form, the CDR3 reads TGTGCCAGAAGCTTGCCAGGGGTAGTGCCCTACGAGCAGTACTTC. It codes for CARSLPGVVPYEQYF.

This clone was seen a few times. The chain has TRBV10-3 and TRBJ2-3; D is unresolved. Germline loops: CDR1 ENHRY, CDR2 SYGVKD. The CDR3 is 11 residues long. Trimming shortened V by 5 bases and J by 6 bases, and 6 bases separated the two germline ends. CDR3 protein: CAISLGDTQYF. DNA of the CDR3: TGTGCCATCAGTTTAGGGGATACGCAGTATTTT.

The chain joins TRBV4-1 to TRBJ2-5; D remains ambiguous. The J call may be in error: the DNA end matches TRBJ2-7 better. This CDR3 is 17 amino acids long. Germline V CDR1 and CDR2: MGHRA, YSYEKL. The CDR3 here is CASSQVSPLGASYEQYF. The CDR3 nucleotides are TGCGCCAGCAGCCAAGTGTCCCCCTTAGGAGCCTCCTACGAGCAGTACTTC.

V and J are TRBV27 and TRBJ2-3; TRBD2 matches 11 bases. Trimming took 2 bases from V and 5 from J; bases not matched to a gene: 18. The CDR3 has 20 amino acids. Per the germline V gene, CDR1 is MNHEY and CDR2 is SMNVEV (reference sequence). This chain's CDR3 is CASSLRWLAGGRGEGDTQYF. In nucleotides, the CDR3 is TGTGCCAGCAGTTTAAGGTGGCTAGCGGGGGGCCGAGGAGAAGGAGATACGCAGTATTTT.